This T cell receptor (beta chain) was found in a study of beta chain features in type 1 diabetes. Study observations and caveats: TCRB CDR3s from Type 1 diabetes patients were moderately but significantly shorter in all four CD4+ subsets.

The isolated RNA, all of it, was reverse transcribed, so expressed TCRB transcripts were what got sequenced. Sequenced by immunoSEQ multiplex PCR; TCRdb stores in-frame clones only, minus some. Of about 170,000 clones in the sample, about 8% were seen once. Remarks on this clone: Its antigen is currently unknown.

Germline V gene lookup returns CDR1 SNHLY and CDR2 FYNNEI. Trimming removed 6 bases at V and 6 bases at J, with 15 bases between. The CDR3 consists of 14 residues. This TCR was recovered from a woman aged 40 to 50 with type 1 diabetes. Sequencing was performed on central memory CD4+ T cells from blood. The chain recombines TRBV2 with TRBJ1-5; D not certain. The CDR3 protein is CASSPVGETQPQHF. The CDR3 coding sequence is TGTGCCAGCAGCCCCGTGGGAGAGACTCAGCCCCAGCATTTT.